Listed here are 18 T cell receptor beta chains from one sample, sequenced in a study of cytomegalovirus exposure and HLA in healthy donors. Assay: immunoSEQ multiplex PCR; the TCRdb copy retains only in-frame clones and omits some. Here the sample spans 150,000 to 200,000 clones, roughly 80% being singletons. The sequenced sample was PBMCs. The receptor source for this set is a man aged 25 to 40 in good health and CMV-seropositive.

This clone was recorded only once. CDR3 region: CASSALQGSTDTQYF. The CDR3 DNA reads TGTGCCAGCAGCGCCCTACAGGGTAGCACAGATACGCAGTATTTT. The V call is TRBV9, the J call TRBJ2-3; D possibly corresponds to TRBD1 (6 bases). The V end was cut by 3 bases, the J end by 0 bases, with 11 bases between. This CDR3 has 15 amino acids. The germline CDR1 and CDR2 sequences are SGDLS and YYNGEE.

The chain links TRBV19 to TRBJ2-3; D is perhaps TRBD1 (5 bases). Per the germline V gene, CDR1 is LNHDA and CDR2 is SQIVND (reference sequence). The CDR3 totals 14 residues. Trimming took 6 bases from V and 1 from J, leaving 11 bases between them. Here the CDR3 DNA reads TGTGCCAGTAGCCCAGGGTACGGCACAGATACGCAGTATTTT. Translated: CASSPGYGTDTQYF.

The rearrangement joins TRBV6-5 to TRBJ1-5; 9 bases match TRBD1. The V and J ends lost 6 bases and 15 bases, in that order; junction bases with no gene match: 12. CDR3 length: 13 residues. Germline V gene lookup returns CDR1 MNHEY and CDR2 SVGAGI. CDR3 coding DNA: TGTGCCAGCAGAACCGCCGGGACAGGGAGTGCGCATTTT. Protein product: CASRTAGTGSAHF.

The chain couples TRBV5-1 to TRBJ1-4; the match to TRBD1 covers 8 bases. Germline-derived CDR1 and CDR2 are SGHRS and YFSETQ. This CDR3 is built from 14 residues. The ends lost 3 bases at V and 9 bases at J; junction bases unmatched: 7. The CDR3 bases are TGCGCCAGCAGCTCGACGGACAGGGACAAAAAACTGTTTTTT. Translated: CASSSTDRDKKLFF.

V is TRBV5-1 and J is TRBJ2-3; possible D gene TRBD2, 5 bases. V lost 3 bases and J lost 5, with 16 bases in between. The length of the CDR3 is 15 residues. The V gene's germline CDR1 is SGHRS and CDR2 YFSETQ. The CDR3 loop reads CASSWPISDQDTQYF. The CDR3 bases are TGCGCCAGCAGCTGGCCCATTAGCGATCAAGATACGCAGTATTTT.

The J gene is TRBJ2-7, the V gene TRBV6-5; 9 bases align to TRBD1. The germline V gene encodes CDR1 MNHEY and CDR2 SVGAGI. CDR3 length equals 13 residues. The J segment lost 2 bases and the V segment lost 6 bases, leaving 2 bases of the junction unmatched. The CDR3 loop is CASRRTGAYEQYF. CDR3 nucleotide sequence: TGTGCCAGCAGACGGACAGGGGCCTACGAGCAGTACTTC.

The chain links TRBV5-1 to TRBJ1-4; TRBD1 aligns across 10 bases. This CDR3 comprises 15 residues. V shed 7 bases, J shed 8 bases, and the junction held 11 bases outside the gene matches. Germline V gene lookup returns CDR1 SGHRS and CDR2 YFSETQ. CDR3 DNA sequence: TGCGCCAGCGCCCCCCGGGGACAGGGGTCCGAAAAACTGTTTTTT. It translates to CASAPRGQGSEKLFF.

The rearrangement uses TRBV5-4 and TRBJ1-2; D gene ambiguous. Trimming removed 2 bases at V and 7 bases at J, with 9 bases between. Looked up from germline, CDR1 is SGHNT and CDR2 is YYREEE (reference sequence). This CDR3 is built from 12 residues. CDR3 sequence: CASSFGGLGYTF. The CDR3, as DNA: TGTGCCAGCAGCTTCGGAGGGCTTGGCTACACCTTC. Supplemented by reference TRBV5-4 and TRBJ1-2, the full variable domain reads ETGVTQSPTHLIKTRGQQVTLRCSSQSGHNTVSWYQQALGQGPQFIFQYYREEENGRGNFPPRFSGLQFPNYSSELNVNALELDDSALYLCASSFGGLGYTFGSGTRLTVV.

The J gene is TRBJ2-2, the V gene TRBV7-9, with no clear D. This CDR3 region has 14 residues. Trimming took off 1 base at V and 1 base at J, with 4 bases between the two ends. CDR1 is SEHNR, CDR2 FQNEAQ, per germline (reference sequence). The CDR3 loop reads CASSLEQNTGELFF. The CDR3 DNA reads TGTGCCAGCAGCTTAGAACAGAACACCGGGGAGCTGTTTTTT.

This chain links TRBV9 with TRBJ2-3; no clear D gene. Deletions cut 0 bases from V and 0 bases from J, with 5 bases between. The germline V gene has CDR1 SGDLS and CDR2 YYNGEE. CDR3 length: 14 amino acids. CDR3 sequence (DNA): TGTGCCAGCAGCGTAGGGCTGAGCACAGATACGCAGTATTTT. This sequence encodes CASSVGLSTDTQYF.

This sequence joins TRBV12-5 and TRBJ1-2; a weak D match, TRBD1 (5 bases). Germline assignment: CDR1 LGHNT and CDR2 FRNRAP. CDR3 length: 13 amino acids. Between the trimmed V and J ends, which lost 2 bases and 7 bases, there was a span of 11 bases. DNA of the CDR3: TGTGCTAGTGGTTTGCTACAGGCAGGTGGCTACACCTTC. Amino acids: CASGLLQAGGYTF.

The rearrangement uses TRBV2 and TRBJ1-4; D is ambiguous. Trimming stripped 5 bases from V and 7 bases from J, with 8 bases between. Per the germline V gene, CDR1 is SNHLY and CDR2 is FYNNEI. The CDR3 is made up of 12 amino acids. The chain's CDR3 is CASSREAEKLFF. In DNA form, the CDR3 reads TGTGCCAGCAGTCGGGAGGCTGAAAAACTGTTTTTT.

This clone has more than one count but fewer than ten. The CDR3 DNA reads as TGTGCCAGCAGTAGACCGCCAGGCTACGAGCAGTACTTC. Protein product: CASSRPPGYEQYF. The chain uses TRBV6-5 and TRBJ2-7; the D is unclear. This CDR3 spans 13 amino acids. Trimming shortened V by 5 bases and J by 3 bases, and 11 bases separated the two germline ends. Germline CDR1 is MNHEY and CDR2 is SVGAGI.

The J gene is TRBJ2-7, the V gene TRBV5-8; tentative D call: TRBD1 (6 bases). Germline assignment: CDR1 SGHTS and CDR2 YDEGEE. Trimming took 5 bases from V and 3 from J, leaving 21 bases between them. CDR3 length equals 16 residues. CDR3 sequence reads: CASSTSGQSRDYEQYF. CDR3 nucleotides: TGTGCCAGCAGTACCTCAGGACAGAGCCGGGACTACGAGCAGTACTTC.

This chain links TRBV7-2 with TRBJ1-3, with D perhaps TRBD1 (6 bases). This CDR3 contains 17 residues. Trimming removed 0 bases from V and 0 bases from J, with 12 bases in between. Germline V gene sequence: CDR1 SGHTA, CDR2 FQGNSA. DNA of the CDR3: TGTGCCAGCAGCTTAGCACCAGACAGGCTCTCTGGAAACACCATATATTTT. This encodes CASSLAPDRLSGNTIYF.

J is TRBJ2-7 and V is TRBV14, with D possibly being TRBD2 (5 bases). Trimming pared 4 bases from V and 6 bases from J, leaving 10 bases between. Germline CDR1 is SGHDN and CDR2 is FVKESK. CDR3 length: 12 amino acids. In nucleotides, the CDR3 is TGTGCCAGCAGCCGGGGAGCTCGCGAGCAGTACTTC. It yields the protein CASSRGAREQYF. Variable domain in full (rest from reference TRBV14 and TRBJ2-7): EAGVTQFPSHSVIEKGQTVTLRCDPISGHDNLYWYRRVMGKEIKFLLHFVKESKQDESGMPNNRFLAERTGGTYSTLKVQPAELEDSGVYFCASSRGAREQYFGPGTRLTVT.

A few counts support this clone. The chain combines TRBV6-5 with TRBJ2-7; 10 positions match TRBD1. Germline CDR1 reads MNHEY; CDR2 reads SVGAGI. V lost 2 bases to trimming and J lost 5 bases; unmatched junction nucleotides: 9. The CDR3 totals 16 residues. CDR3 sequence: CASSYVVRDRGHEQYF. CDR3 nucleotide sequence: TGTGCCAGCAGTTACGTTGTTCGGGACAGGGGCCACGAGCAGTACTTC.

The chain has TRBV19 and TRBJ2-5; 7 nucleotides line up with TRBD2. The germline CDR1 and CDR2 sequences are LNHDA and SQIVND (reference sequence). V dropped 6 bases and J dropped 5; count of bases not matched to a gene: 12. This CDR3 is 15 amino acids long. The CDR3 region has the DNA TGTGCCAGTAGCAGTTGGGAGGGGCTAGGGGAGACCCAGTACTTC. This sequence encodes CASSSWEGLGETQYF.